The 26 T cell receptor beta chains below all came from one sample that was sequenced in a study of OX40 agonist ivuxolimab in advanced cancers. The repertoire was sequenced with immunoSEQ multiplex PCR; TCRdb's copy has only in-frame clones and lacks some. The data contain almost 80,000 clones, around 87% of them singletons. The material was CD4+ or CD8+ T cells sorted from blood, obtained in a trial of the OX40 agonist ivuxolimab. These receptors originate from an adult with an advanced solid tumor such as melanoma, head and neck, liver or kidney cancer.

The J gene is TRBJ2-3, the V gene TRBV28, with TRBD1 as a possible D gene (6 bases). Trimming left V 3 bases short and J 4 bases short, with 14 bases between. The CDR3 consists of 15 residues. From germline, CDR1 is MDHEN and CDR2 SYDVKM. The CDR3 sequence: CASSFRQGWADTQYF. CDR3 DNA sequence: TGTGCCAGCAGTTTTCGGCAGGGGTGGGCAGATACGCAGTATTTT.

The rearrangement links TRBV4-3 to TRBJ2-7; D not resolved. Looked up from germline, CDR1 is LGHNA and CDR2 is YSLEER. The V end was cut by 1 base, the J end by 5 bases, with 9 bases between. This CDR3 contains 13 residues. For the CDR3, the DNA is TGCGCCAGCAGCCAAGGACTTCTAAACGAGCAGTACTTC. Its protein product is CASSQGLLNEQYF.

V gene TRBV11-3 combines with J gene TRBJ2-5, with D hard to call. Trimming cost V 4 bases and J 4 bases, with 7 bases left between them. Germline CDR1 reads SGHNT; CDR2 reads YENEEA. This CDR3 spans 12 amino acids. This CDR3 reads CASSSPRETQYF. CDR3 sequence (DNA): TGTGCCAGCAGCTCCCCAAGAGAGACCCAGTACTTC.

In regard to this clone: The limits of the CDR3 on the DNA are not certain, so only TCRdb's listed CDR3 is given. The gene calls are TRBV21-1 and TRBJ2-7; the listed D gene, TRBD2, was not tested against the DNA. TRBV21-1 represents a pseudogene. The CDR3 comprises 14 residues, both ends counted. The CDR3 loop reads CANPGFGVGNEQYF.

This clone was recorded once. The CDR3 is CASSAGTGYGYTF. The CDR3 DNA reads TGTGCCAGCAGCGCCGGGACAGGGTATGGCTACACCTTC. This chain uses TRBV7-2 with TRBJ1-2; 9 bases match TRBD1. Unmatched junction bases numbered 3, after V lost 5 bases and J lost 5 bases. Germline V lookup: CDR1 SGHTA, CDR2 FQGNSA. This CDR3 has 13 residues.

The V and J genes are TRBV6-5 and TRBJ1-1, with TRBD1 identical over 10 bases. Per germline, CDR1 MNHEY and CDR2 SVGAGI. This CDR3 has 15 amino acids. Germline trimming cut 6 bases from V and 4 bases from J; bases unmatched to any gene: 8. The CDR3, as DNA: TGTGCCAGCAGGATTGACAGGGGGCCTGGCACTGAAGCTTTCTTT. Translation: CASRIDRGPGTEAFF.

This chain uses TRBV6-5 with TRBJ1-1; TRBD1 aligns across 8 bases. The V gene end was trimmed by 2 bases and the J gene end by 5 bases; junction bases not matched to a gene: 7. There are 15 residues in the CDR3. Germline V gene lookup returns CDR1 MNHEY and CDR2 SVGAGI. The CDR3 reads CASSYTRQGRTEAFF. Here the CDR3 DNA reads TGTGCCAGCAGTTACACGCGACAGGGGCGGACTGAAGCTTTCTTT.

The J gene is TRBJ2-3, the V gene TRBV7-9; 11 nucleotides match TRBD2. In germline, CDR1 is SEHNR, CDR2 FQNEAQ (reference sequence). This CDR3 is built from 17 residues. V lost 5 bases, J lost 0 bases, and 7 bases stayed unmatched. The CDR3 here is CASSPSLAGASTDTQYF. The CDR3 nucleotides are TGTGCCAGCAGCCCGTCACTAGCGGGAGCAAGCACAGATACGCAGTATTTT.

CDR3 bases: TGTGCCAGCTTGAGGGAGCTCCAAGAGACCCAGTACTTC. Its translation: CASLRELQETQYF. The chain employs TRBV2 and TRBJ2-5; a possible D gene is TRBD2 (5 bases). Germline values: CDR1 SNHLY, CDR2 FYNNEI. V shed 8 bases and J shed 1 base, with 11 bases lying between them. The CDR3 totals 13 residues.

The chain uses TRBV9 and TRBJ2-3, with 9 nucleotides matching TRBD1. Germline loops: CDR1 SGDLS, CDR2 YYNGEE. The CDR3 is made up of 16 amino acids. V was clipped by 1 base and J by 0 bases; unmatched bases: 3. The CDR3 nucleotides are TGTGCCAGCAGCGTACGGACAGGGGCGAGCACAGATACGCAGTATTTT. It specifies CASSVRTGASTDTQYF.

This chain connects TRBV7-8 to TRBJ2-3; D gene ambiguous. The CDR3 runs to 13 residues. Germline assignment: CDR1 SGHVS and CDR2 FQNEAQ. Trimming took off 5 bases at V and 3 bases at J, with 9 bases between the two ends. The CDR3 reads CASSPSTTDTQYF. CDR3 nucleotides: TGTGCCAGCAGCCCCTCTACGACAGATACGCAGTATTTT.

This chain uses TRBV11-3 with TRBJ2-5; no clear D. CDR3 length: 11 amino acids. The V end was cut by 7 bases, the J end by 2 bases, with 5 bases between. CDR1 and CDR2 (germline): SGHNT, YENEEA. CDR3 sequence: CASKGQETQYF. CDR3 DNA: TGTGCCAGCAAAGGACAAGAGACCCAGTACTTC. The full variable domain, completed using reference TRBV11-3 and TRBJ2-5, is EAGVVQSPRYKIIEKKQPVAFWCNPISGHNTLYWYLQNLGQGPELLIRYENEEAVDDSQLPKDRFSAERLKGVDSTLKIQPAELGDSAVYLCASKGQETQYFGPGTRLLVL.

The rearrangement links TRBV19 to TRBJ2-3, with 10 bases fitting TRBD2. J gave up 4 bases and V 7 bases, and 8 bases lay outside the gene matches. There are 15 residues in the CDR3. Germline V lookup: CDR1 LNHDA, CDR2 SQIVND (reference sequence). DNA of the CDR3: TGTGCCAGTAAGTCGAGCGGGAGGGCCGCAGATACGCAGTATTTT. This codes for CASKSSGRAADTQYF.

This chain links TRBV7-2 with TRBJ2-7, with 7 bases matching TRBD1. V lost 0 bases to trimming and J lost 4 bases; unmatched junction nucleotides: 6. This CDR3 contains 15 residues. The germline V gene encodes CDR1 SGHTA and CDR2 FQGNSA. The DNA for the CDR3 is TGTGCCAGCAGCTTAGCACCCGGGACAGCTTACGAGCAGTACTTC. Protein product: CASSLAPGTAYEQYF.

This chain links TRBV6-6 with TRBJ2-7; perhaps TRBD1 as D (5 bases). Germline loops: CDR1 MNHNY, CDR2 SVGAGI (reference sequence). Trimming left V 7 bases short and J 0 bases short, with 16 bases between. CDR3 length equals 15 residues. CDR3 DNA sequence: TGTGCCAGCAAATTGGGGCAGGCGAGCTCCTACGAGCAGTACTTC. Amino acids: CASKLGQASSYEQYF.

The chain has TRBV6-5 and TRBJ1-1; possible D gene TRBD1, 6 bases. This CDR3 contains 15 residues. Germline CDR1 is MNHEY and CDR2 is SVGAGI. V shed 5 bases and J shed 3 bases, with 16 bases lying between them. CDR3 bases: TGTGCCAGCAGTACCACAGGGACCGGGGACACTGAAGCTTTCTTT. Encoded protein: CASSTTGTGDTEAFF.

Here the CDR3 reads CASSQTGYSGGYTF. The CDR3 bases are TGTGCCAGCAGTCAGACAGGGTATTCGGGAGGCTACACCTTC. J is TRBJ1-2 and V is TRBV7-9; TRBD1 matches at 7 bases. The V gene's germline CDR1 is SEHNR and CDR2 FQNEAQ (reference sequence). V lost 6 bases to trimming and J lost 8 bases; unmatched junction nucleotides: 12. This CDR3 comprises 14 residues.

The chain uses TRBV29-1 and TRBJ1-4, with 12 nucleotides matching TRBD1. The CDR3 contains 16 residues. J lost 0 bases, V lost 6 bases, and 5 bases had no gene match. Germline CDR1 is SQVTM and CDR2 is ANQGSEA. This chain's CDR3 is CSVPGQGASTNEKLFF. The CDR3 DNA sequence: TGCAGCGTACCGGGACAGGGGGCATCAACTAATGAAAAACTGTTTTTT. The full variable domain, rest sourced from reference TRBV29-1 and TRBJ1-4, is SAVISQKPSRDICQRGTSLTIQCQVDSQVTMMFWYRQQPGQSLTLIATANQGSEATYESGFVIDKFPISRPNLTFSTLTVSNMSPEDSSIYLCSVPGQGASTNEKLFFGSGTQLSVL.

The rearrangement uses TRBV7-2 and TRBJ2-1, with D possibly matching TRBD2 (6 bases). Trimming cost V 5 bases and J 12 bases, with 17 bases left between them. Germline lookup yields CDR1 SGHTA and CDR2 FQGNSA. The CDR3 has 13 residues. The CDR3 sequence: CASSPEGGRTQFF. DNA for the CDR3: TGTGCCAGCAGCCCAGAGGGTGGGAGGACGCAGTTCTTC.

This rearrangement joins TRBV19 to TRBJ1-5, with D possibly matching TRBD1 (5 bases). The CDR3 totals 17 residues. V lost 6 bases, J lost 3 bases, and 21 bases lay in between. In germline, CDR1 is LNHDA, CDR2 SQIVND (reference sequence). The CDR3 DNA is TGTGCCAGTAGGGGTTCGGTCTGGCAGGGCAACAATCAGCCCCAGCATTTT. Protein product: CASRGSVWQGNNQPQHF.

V gene TRBV27 combines with J gene TRBJ2-5; D may be TRBD2 (5 bases). Trimming cost V 3 bases and J 4 bases, with 9 bases left between them. There are 13 residues in the CDR3. The germline CDR1 and CDR2 sequences are MNHEY and SMNVEV (reference sequence). The DNA for the CDR3 is TGTGCCAGCAGTTTTGCCCGGGGAGAGACCCAGTACTTC. This codes for CASSFARGETQYF.

The CDR3 region is CASSLNRGRPEAFF. The CDR3 DNA follows: TGTGCCAGCAGCTTAAACAGGGGTAGGCCTGAAGCTTTCTTT. This chain joins TRBV7-8 and TRBJ1-1, with 7 nucleotides matching TRBD1. This CDR3 contains 14 residues. Germline V CDR1 and CDR2: SGHVS, FQNEAQ. The junction had 6 bases not matched to a gene; V was cut back by 2 bases and J by 6 bases.

The gene calls are TRBV6-6 and TRBJ2-5; TRBD1 agrees at 9 bases. The trim removed 6 bases at V and 2 bases at J, leaving 7 bases unmatched. Germline-derived CDR1 and CDR2 are MNHNY and SVGAGI (reference sequence). CDR3 length: 15 amino acids. The CDR3: CASRKGQGLQETQYF. The CDR3 DNA follows: TGTGCCAGCAGGAAGGGACAGGGCCTACAAGAGACCCAGTACTTC.

The chain links TRBV6-5 to TRBJ2-5; tentative D call: TRBD2 (5 bases). The J call may be wrong; the DNA end is better matched by TRBJ2-7. Germline assignment: CDR1 MNHEY and CDR2 SVGAGI. The CDR3 contains 15 residues. The CDR3 DNA is TGTGCCAGCAGAGCGCAAGCGGAATACGGCTACGAGCAGTACTTC. Encoded protein: CASRAQAEYGYEQYF.

The rearrangement links TRBV29-1 to TRBJ1-2; 7 nucleotides match TRBD1. The ends lost 5 bases at V and 7 bases at J; junction bases unmatched: 19. Germline V gene sequence: CDR1 SQVTM, CDR2 ANQGSEA. The CDR3 totals 16 residues. The DNA of the CDR3 is TGCAGCGTTCAAGTCAGGGGGTCCCCCCATTCAAGTGGCTACACCTTC. Residues: CSVQVRGSPHSSGYTF.

This chain uses TRBV19 with TRBJ2-1; D may be TRBD1 (7 bases). V was trimmed by 6 bases and J by 0 bases, leaving 15 bases between them. CDR3 size: 16 residues. Germline-derived CDR1 and CDR2 are LNHDA and SQIVND (reference sequence). CDR3 bases: TGTGCCAGTAGCATCCGACAGGGACTCTCCTACAATGAGCAGTTCTTC. Translation gives CASSIRQGLSYNEQFF.